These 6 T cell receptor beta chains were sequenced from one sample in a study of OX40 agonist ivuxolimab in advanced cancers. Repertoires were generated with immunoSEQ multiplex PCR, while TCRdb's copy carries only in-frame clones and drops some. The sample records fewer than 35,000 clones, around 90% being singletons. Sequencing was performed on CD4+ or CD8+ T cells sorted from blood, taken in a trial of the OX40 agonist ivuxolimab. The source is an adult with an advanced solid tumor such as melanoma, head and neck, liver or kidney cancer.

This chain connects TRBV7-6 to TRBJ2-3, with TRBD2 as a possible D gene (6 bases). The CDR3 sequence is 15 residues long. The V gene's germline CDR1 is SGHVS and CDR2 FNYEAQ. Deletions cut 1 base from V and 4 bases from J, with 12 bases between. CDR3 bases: TGTGCCAGCAGCTTAGATTTGGCTAGCGCAGATACGCAGTATTTT. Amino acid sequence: CASSLDLASADTQYF.

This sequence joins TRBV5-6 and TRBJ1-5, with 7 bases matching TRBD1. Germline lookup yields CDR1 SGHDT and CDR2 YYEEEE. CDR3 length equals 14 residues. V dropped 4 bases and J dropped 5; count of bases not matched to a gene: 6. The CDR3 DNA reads TGTGCCAGCAGCCTGGGACAGATGGATCAGCCCCAGCATTTT. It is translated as CASSLGQMDQPQHF.

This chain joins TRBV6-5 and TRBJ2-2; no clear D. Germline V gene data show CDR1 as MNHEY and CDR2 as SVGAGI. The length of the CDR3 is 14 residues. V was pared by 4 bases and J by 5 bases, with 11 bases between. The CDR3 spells CASSSPRETGELFF. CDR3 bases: TGTGCCAGCAGTTCCCCTCGCGAGACCGGGGAGCTGTTTTTT.

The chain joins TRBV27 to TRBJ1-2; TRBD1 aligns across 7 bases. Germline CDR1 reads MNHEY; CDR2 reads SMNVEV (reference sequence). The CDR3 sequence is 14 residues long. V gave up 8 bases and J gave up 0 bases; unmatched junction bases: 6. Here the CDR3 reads CASGTVHANYGYTF. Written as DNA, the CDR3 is TGTGCCAGCGGGACAGTCCATGCTAACTATGGCTACACCTTC.

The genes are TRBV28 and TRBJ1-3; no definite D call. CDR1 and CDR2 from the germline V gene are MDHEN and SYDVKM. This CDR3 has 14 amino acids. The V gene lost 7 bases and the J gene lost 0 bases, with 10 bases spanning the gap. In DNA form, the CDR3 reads TGTGCCAGCATTGGGCCGGACTCTGGAAACACCATATATTTT. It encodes CASIGPDSGNTIYF. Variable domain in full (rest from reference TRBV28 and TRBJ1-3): DVKVTQSSRYLVKRTGEKVFLECVQDMDHENMFWYRQDPGLGLRLIYFSYDVKMKEKGDIPEGYSVSREKKERFSLILESASTNQTSMYLCASIGPDSGNTIYFGEGSWLTVV.

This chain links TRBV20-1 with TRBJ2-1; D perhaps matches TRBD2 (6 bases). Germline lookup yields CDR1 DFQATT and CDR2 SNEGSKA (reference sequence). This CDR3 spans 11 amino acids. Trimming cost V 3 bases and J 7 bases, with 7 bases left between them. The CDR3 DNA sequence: TGCAGTGCTAGGGAGGGGAATGAGCAGTTCTTC. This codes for CSAREGNEQFF.